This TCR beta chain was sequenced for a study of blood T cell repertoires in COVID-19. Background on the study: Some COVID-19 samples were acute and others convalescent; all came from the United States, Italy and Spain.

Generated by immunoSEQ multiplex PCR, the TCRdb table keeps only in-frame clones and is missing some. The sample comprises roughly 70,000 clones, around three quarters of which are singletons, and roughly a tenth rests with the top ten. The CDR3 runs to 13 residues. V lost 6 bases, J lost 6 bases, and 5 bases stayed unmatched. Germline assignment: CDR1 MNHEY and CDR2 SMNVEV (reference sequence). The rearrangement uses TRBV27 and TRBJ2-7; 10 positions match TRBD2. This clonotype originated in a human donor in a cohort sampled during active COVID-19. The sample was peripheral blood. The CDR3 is CASRGLAGGEQYF. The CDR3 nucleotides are TGTGCCAGCAGGGGGTTAGCGGGAGGCGAGCAGTACTTC.